This passage covers 13 T cell receptor beta chains from one sample sequenced in a study of T cells after yellow fever vaccination. TCRdb ran MiXCR on the 5' RACE reads and lists one entry per CDR3 protein. Among approximately 260,000 distinct CDR3 sequences listed, over 10% were seen once. The sample here was CD4+ T cells sorted from PBMCs, taken 45 days after the yellow fever booster vaccination. Source of these receptors: a man aged 25-40 years who received the YFV17D yellow fever vaccine.

This chain links TRBV29-1 with TRBJ2-2; TRBD2 matches 8 bases. With 4 bases clipped from V and 5 bases from J, the junction kept 9 bases outside the gene matches. Germline V lookup: CDR1 SQVTM, CDR2 ANQGSEA. The length of the CDR3 is 15 residues. The CDR3 reads CSVGSAGVGTGELFF. DNA of the CDR3: TGCAGCGTTGGGTCAGCGGGAGTAGGGACCGGGGAGCTGTTTTTT.

The gene calls are TRBV7-9 and TRBJ2-5; D possibly corresponds to TRBD1 (5 bases). The CDR3 is 15 residues long. Looked up from germline, CDR1 is SEHNR and CDR2 is FQNEAQ (reference sequence). Trimming removed 10 bases at V and 3 bases at J, with 21 bases between. As DNA, the CDR3 is TGTGCCACCTCAGGGTTCGGCGACAGAGAAGAGACCCAGTACTTC. Its translation is CATSGFGDREETQYF.

The chain employs TRBV20-1 and TRBJ2-1; possible D gene TRBD2, 6 bases. Trimming removed 5 bases at V and 6 bases at J, with 14 bases between. This CDR3 is 13 amino acids long. Germline-derived CDR1 and CDR2 are DFQATT and SNEGSKA (reference sequence). As DNA, the CDR3 is TGCAGTGCTCAACGGGACTTCGCCAATGAGCAGTTCTTC. The encoded protein is CSAQRDFANEQFF.

V and J are TRBV11-2 and TRBJ1-4; D remains unclear. Germline V gene lookup returns CDR1 SGHAT and CDR2 FQNNGV. This CDR3 has 14 amino acids. V shed 3 bases and J shed 6 bases, with 11 bases lying between them. CDR3 sequence: CASSLGGRDEKLFF. The CDR3 DNA reads TGTGCCAGCAGCTTGGGAGGGCGGGATGAAAAACTGTTTTTT.

This clonotype appeared a few times. This chain connects TRBV20-1 to TRBJ2-7; perhaps TRBD1 as D (6 bases). CDR1 is DFQATT and CDR2 is SNEGSKA in the germline V gene (reference sequence). The ends were cut back, 5 bases at V and 6 bases at J, with 14 bases in the middle. The CDR3 extends over 12 amino acids. In DNA form, the CDR3 reads TGCAGTGCTGAACAGGGAATCGGCGAGCAGTACTTC. Its protein is CSAEQGIGEQYF.

The chain combines TRBV28 with TRBJ2-7, with 9 bases aligning to TRBD1. V trimming: 5 bases; J trimming: 1 base; junction bases outside the gene matches: 3. This CDR3 spans 14 amino acids. Germline loops: CDR1 MDHEN, CDR2 SYDVKM. DNA for the CDR3: TGTGCCAGCAGTGGGACAGGGAGTTCCTACGAGCAGTACTTC. Translation gives CASSGTGSSYEQYF.

The V and J genes are TRBV11-2 and TRBJ2-3; TRBD2 matches 12 bases. In germline, CDR1 is SGHAT, CDR2 FQNNGV. The CDR3 contains 18 residues. V lost 6 bases and J lost 0; bases outside the gene matches: 10. The CDR3 region is CASSPGLAGSHSTDTQYF. Written as DNA, the CDR3 is TGTGCCAGCAGTCCAGGACTAGCGGGGAGTCATAGCACAGATACGCAGTATTTT.

This chain joins TRBV29-1 and TRBJ1-5; 7 bases fit TRBD1. After removal of 2 bases from V and 7 bases from J, the junction contained 5 bases not matched to a gene. Germline CDR1 is SQVTM and CDR2 is ANQGSEA. The length of the CDR3 is 13 residues. CDR3 sequence reads: CSVERARGQPQHF. In nucleotides, the CDR3 is TGCAGCGTTGAACGAGCCAGGGGGCAGCCCCAGCATTTT.

This clonotype was detected a few times. This chain uses TRBV7-2 with TRBJ2-5; D is ambiguous. The V end lost 4 bases, the J end lost 8 bases, and 8 bases lay between the germline ends. The CDR3 has 11 amino acids. In germline, CDR1 is SGHTA, CDR2 FQGNSA. CDR3 coding DNA: TGTGCCAGCAGCTCGACGGGTACCCAGTACTTC. Translated, it gives CASSSTGTQYF.

Only a few counts were recorded for this clonotype. This chain joins TRBV5-1 and TRBJ2-3; TRBD2 matches 8 bases. Germline lookup yields CDR1 SGHRS and CDR2 YFSETQ. V was clipped by 8 bases and J by 3 bases; unmatched bases: 5. This CDR3 spans 13 amino acids. For the CDR3, the DNA is TGCGCCAGTAAGCGGGAGAGAACAGATACGCAGTATTTT. This translates into CASKRERTDTQYF.

This clonotype occurred a few times. The chain recombines TRBV3-1 with TRBJ2-7; D ambiguous. V dropped 0 bases and J dropped 6 bases, with 9 bases sitting between them. CDR1 is LGHDT and CDR2 is YNNKEL in the germline V gene (reference sequence). This CDR3 is built from 13 residues. The CDR3 sequence: CASSQDLRAEQYF. The CDR3 DNA reads as TGTGCCAGCAGCCAAGATCTTAGGGCCGAGCAGTACTTC.

This clonotype was counted between two and nine times. The genes are TRBV7-2 and TRBJ1-1, with 9 bases matching TRBD1. CDR1 and CDR2 from the germline V gene are SGHTA and FQGNSA. The CDR3 extends over 14 amino acids. V lost 6 bases, J lost 4 bases, and 6 bases stayed unmatched. The chain's CDR3 is CASRQGALGTEAFF. The CDR3 nucleotides are TGTGCCAGCAGACAGGGGGCGTTAGGCACTGAAGCTTTCTTT.

This clonotype was observed a handful of times. This chain links TRBV14 with TRBJ2-3; D tentatively reads TRBD1 or TRBD2 (5 bases each). The V end lost 0 bases, the J end lost 11 bases, and 12 bases lay between the germline ends. The CDR3 consists of 13 residues. Germline values: CDR1 SGHDN, CDR2 FVKESK. The CDR3, as DNA: TGTGCCAGCAGCCAAGATCGGGGCCTTAGGCAGTATTTT. Amino acids: CASSQDRGLRQYF.